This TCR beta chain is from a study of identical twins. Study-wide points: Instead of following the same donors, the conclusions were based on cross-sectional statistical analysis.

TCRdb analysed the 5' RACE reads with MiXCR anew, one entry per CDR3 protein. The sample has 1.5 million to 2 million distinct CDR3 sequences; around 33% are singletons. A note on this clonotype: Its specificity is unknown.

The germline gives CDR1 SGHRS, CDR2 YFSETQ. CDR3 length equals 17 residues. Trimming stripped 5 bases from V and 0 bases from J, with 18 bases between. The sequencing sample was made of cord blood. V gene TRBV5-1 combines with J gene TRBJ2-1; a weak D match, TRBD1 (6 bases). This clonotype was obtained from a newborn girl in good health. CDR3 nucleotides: TGCGCCAGCAGTCACCCTCGTAGACAGGTCTCCTACAATGAGCAGTTCTTC. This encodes CASSHPRRQVSYNEQFF.